This TCR beta chain was recovered during a study of cytomegalovirus exposure and HLA in healthy donors. Study details: The same platform was used for the 110 or so validation repertoires and the 500 to 700 first-cohort repertoires, a later analysis reported. Broader study findings: Reports indicated that the classifier achieved high specificity and sensitivity in diagnosing cytomegalovirus status. First-cohort TCR clusters were later found to tend to co-occur in the roughly 130 validation repertoires.

To note about this clone: What it recognizes is unknown.

The study drew the donors from its approximately 110-subject validation cohort, separate from the approximately 700-subject first cohort. Produced via immunoSEQ multiplex PCR; TCRdb's table is partial and in-frame only. The sample shows over 200,000 clones, 85% to 90% of them seen only once. There are 13 residues in the CDR3. Deletions cut 6 bases from V and 4 bases from J, with 12 bases between. Per the germline V gene, CDR1 is SNHLY and CDR2 is FYNNEI. The sample was PBMCs. This receptor was taken from a young woman in good health and CMV-seronegative. The genes are TRBV2 and TRBJ1-2; D perhaps matches TRBD1 (5 bases). The CDR3 coding sequence is TGTGCCAGCAGCCAGACAGACATCTATGGCTACACCTTC. The encoded protein is CASSQTDIYGYTF.